This T cell receptor beta chain was identified during a study of PD-L1 blockade in urothelial cancer. Study background: About 85% of the 29 patients were men whose urothelial cancer was bladder-origin. The median number of T cells present in blood samples was roughly 130,000.

The CDR3 loop spans 13 amino acids. V gave up 5 bases and J gave up 2 bases, with 9 bases separating them. Germline V CDR1 and CDR2: SEHNR, FQNEAQ (reference sequence). Using immunoSEQ multiplex PCR, the repertoire was profiled, and TCRdb retains in-frame clones only, with some absent. Among approximately 70,000 clones listed, roughly 91% were seen once. The sequence was collected from a man between 60 and 75 years old with urothelial cancer. This specimen was PBMCs, taken around atezolizumab (anti-PD-L1) treatment. The chain links TRBV7-9 to TRBJ2-5; possibly TRBD2 for D (6 bases). CDR3 in amino acids: CASSLGGQETQYF. CDR3 nucleotides: TGTGCCAGCAGCCTGGGAGGTCAAGAGACCCAGTACTTC.